This is a list of T cell receptor beta chains from one sample in a study of T cell changes during pregnancy in multiple sclerosis. Data came from immunoSEQ multiplex PCR; TCRdb stores just in-frame clones and leaves some out. The sample has approximately 99,000 clones, 90% to 95% seen once. The sample consisted of peripheral blood, taken after pregnancy. All receptors derive from a female donor with multiple sclerosis, enrolled in a pregnancy study. The CDR3 runs from the conserved cysteine through the conserved F or W. The D gene is left open where the match is weak. Size values are once, few and many counts, or a class for expanded clones, and some rows have none.

j_call clone_size v_call d_call cdr3_nt cdr3_aa
TRBJ2-5 NA TRBV18 NA TGTGCCAGCTCATGGGGCCCTCAAGAGACCCAGTACTTC CASSWGPQETQYF
TRBJ1-1 NA TRBV27 NA TGTGCCAGCAGTTTGCGGGGAGGAGGCACTGAAGCTTTCTTT CASSLRGGGTEAFF
TRBJ2-7 NA TRBV7-9 TRBD2 TGTGCCAGCAGCGAGGGACTAGCGGGCTCCTACGAGCAGTACTTC CASSEGLAGSYEQYF
TRBJ2-5 NA TRBV10-3 TRBD2 TGTGCCATCAGTGACCAACGGGAGGGCCTCCGGGAGACCCAGTACTTC CAISDQREGLRETQYF
TRBJ2-5 NA TRBV28 TRBD1 TGTGCCAGCAAGACAGGGGGCGAAGAGACCCAGTACTTC CASKTGGEETQYF
TRBJ2-3 NA TRBV7-2 NA TGTGCCAGCAGCTTATCCCCGACAGACATATCAGATACGCAGTATTTT CASSLSPTDISDTQYF
TRBJ2-7 NA TRBV15 TRBD2 TGTGCCACCAGCAGAGAGGTCCGGACTAGCGGGGGCTACGAGCAGTACTTC CATSREVRTSGGYEQYF
TRBJ2-1 NA TRBV5-4 TRBD2 TGTGCCAGCAGCTTGGGTCTAGCGGCCTACAATGAGCAGTTCTTC CASSLGLAAYNEQFF
TRBJ2-1 NA TRBV10-2 TRBD2 TGCGCCAGCAGTGAGCCAGCGGGAGTCTACAATGAGCAGTTCTTC CASSEPAGVYNEQFF
TRBJ1-5 NA TRBV6-1 NA TGTGCCAGCAAAAGGGGCGGATATAGCAATCAGCCCCAGCATTTT CASKRGGYSNQPQHF
TRBJ2-5 NA TRBV18 TRBD2 TGTGCCAGCTCCCCCAAGGGACTAGCGGAAGAGACCCAGTACTTC CASSPKGLAEETQYF
TRBJ2-5 NA TRBV5-3 TRBD1 TGTGCCAGAAGCCCGGGACAGGGAGAAGAGACCCAGTACTTC CARSPGQGEETQYF
TRBJ1-1 NA TRBV5-1 TRBD1 TGCGCCAGCAGCCCCACCGGGACAGGGGGCGGTGGGACTGAAGCTTTCTTT CASSPTGTGGGGTEAFF
TRBJ1-2 few TRBV19 TRBD1 TGTGCCAGTAAGCCGGGACAGGGGGATGGCTACACCTTC CASKPGQGDGYTF
TRBJ1-2 NA TRBV28 TRBD1 TGTGCCAGCAGCACCGGACAGGACCTCTATGGCTACACCTTC CASSTGQDLYGYTF
TRBJ1-1 once TRBV11-2 NA TGTGCCAGCAGCTTAAGAGTGAACACTGAAGCTTTCTTT CASSLRVNTEAFF
TRBJ2-1 NA TRBV5-6 NA TGTGCCAGCAGCTTTTATCACCAGGGAAGATACAATGAGCAGTTCTTC CASSFYHQGRYNEQFF
TRBJ2-5 once TRBV2 TRBD1 TGTGCCAGCAGTGGTCTCACAGGGGTGTCGGAGACCCAGTACTTC CASSGLTGVSETQYF
TRBJ2-5 NA TRBV6-7 TRBD2 TGTGCCAGCGGAGCTTGGCTAGCGGGAAAGTACCAAGAGACCCAGTACTTC CASGAWLAGKYQETQYF
TRBJ2-1 NA TRBV19 NA TGTGCCAGTAGTATAGCCCATGGGGGGAGAGGTGGAAATGAGCAGTTCTTC CASSIAHGGRGGNEQFF
TRBJ2-6 NA TRBV11-2 TRBD1 TGTGCCAGCAGCTTAGCAGGACAGGGGATGGTCCTGACTTTC CASSLAGQGMVLTF
TRBJ2-2 NA TRBV12-5 NA TGTGCTAGTGGACCGCCGACAGTGGTGGCCAAAAACACCGGGGAGCTGTTTTTT CASGPPTVVAKNTGELFF
TRBJ1-2 NA TRBV18 NA TGTGCCAGCTCACCAGCCGGGGGGGCGCGGGGCTACACCTTC CASSPAGGARGYTF
TRBJ2-4 NA TRBV19 NA TGTGCCAGCTCTAGTGGGGGCCTCAAAAACATTCAGTACTTC CASSSGGLKNIQYF
TRBJ1-5 NA TRBV19 TRBD1 TGTGCCGGGGGGACAGACAATCAGCCCCAGCATTTT CAGGTDNQPQHF
TRBJ1-1 NA TRBV30 NA TGTGCCTGGAGTGTAAGAGGTTTCACTGAAGCTTTCTTT CAWSVRGFTEAFF
TRBJ2-1 once TRBV5-1 NA TGCGCCAGCAGCTTCGCATGGGGGCATGATGAGCAGTTCTTC CASSFAWGHDEQFF
TRBJ2-7 NA TRBV5-4 NA TGTGCCAGCAGCTTGGGGACAGAGCAGTACTTC CASSLGTEQYF
TRBJ2-1 NA TRBV10-1 NA TGCGCCAGCAGTGATCCCCGAGGGGGCTCCTACAATGAGCAGTTCTTC CASSDPRGGSYNEQFF
TRBJ2-1 NA TRBV25-1 TRBD2 TGTGCCAGCGGGGGGGCTAGCGGGAGAAGGGATCACAATGAGCAGTTCTTC CASGGASGRRDHNEQFF
TRBJ2-7 NA TRBV18 NA TGTGCCAGCTCACCCAGGACGGGGGGCGCCTACGAGCAGTACTTC CASSPRTGGAYEQYF
TRBJ2-4 NA TRBV7-9 TRBD1 TGTGCCAGCAGCTTAGTGACAGGGGATGTGAACATTCAGTACTTC CASSLVTGDVNIQYF
TRBJ2-1 NA TRBV21-1 NA TGTGCCAGCAGCCTCGGGGTGGGGTGCCCCCACAATGAGCAGTTCTTC CASSLGVGCPHNEQFF
TRBJ2-2 NA TRBV10-3 TRBD2 TGTGCCATCAGTGAGCCCCCCCTCTCTCGCGGGAGGGCCGTCGGGGAGCTGTTTTTT CAISEPPLSRGRAVGELFF
TRBJ1-2 NA TRBV27 TRBD1 TGTGCCAGCACCTGGGAGAGGGACAGTGGCTACACCTTC CASTWERDSGYTF
TRBJ1-1 NA TRBV5-1 TRBD1 TGCGCCAGCAGCTTGGAGACAGGGGGTTACGCTTTCTTT CASSLETGGYAFF
TRBJ1-2 NA TRBV28 NA TGTGCCAGCAGCGGTAACTATGGCTACACCTTC CASSGNYGYTF
TRBJ2-7 NA TRBV7-2 TRBD1 TGTGCCAGCAGCTCCACTAGGGACAGTCCCTACGAGCAGTACTTC CASSSTRDSPYEQYF
TRBJ2-1 few TRBV30 TRBD1 TGTGCCTGGAGTGGAAGGGGGCCCTACAATGAGCAGTTCTTC CAWSGRGPYNEQFF
TRBJ2-7 NA TRBV9 NA TGTGCCAGCAGTCTCGGGGATAGACCCTACGAGCAGTACTTC CASSLGDRPYEQYF
TRBJ1-5 NA TRBV15 NA TGTGCCACCAGCAGACCGGGACACCCCAGCAATCAGCCCCAGCATTTT CATSRPGHPSNQPQHF
TRBJ1-4 NA TRBV27 NA TGTGCCAGCAGTTTTTGGGGAGGGACTAATGAAAAACTGTTTTTT CASSFWGGTNEKLFF
TRBJ2-7 NA TRBV4-2 TRBD1 TGTGCCAGCAGCCTTACGCCGGGACAGGGCCCGTACGAGCAGTACTTC CASSLTPGQGPYEQYF
TRBJ2-5 NA TRBV29-1 NA TGCAGCGTTGAAGCGGGGCAAGAGACCCAGTACTTC CSVEAGQETQYF
TRBJ1-5 NA TRBV11-3 TRBD1 TGTGCCAGCAGCCCCAGGACAGGGTTTGAGCAGCCCCAGCATTTT CASSPRTGFEQPQHF
TRBJ1-1 NA TRBV6-6 NA TGTGCCAGCAGTTACTATTATTGGGAGAAAGGCACTGAAGCTTTCTTT CASSYYYWEKGTEAFF